The clone carrying this T cell receptor beta chain was observed a handful of times. This sample stems from a study of blood T cell repertoires in COVID-19. Study summary: The study drew acute and convalescent COVID-19 samples from the United States, Italy and Spain.

Only in-frame clones appear in the TCRdb table, and some are missing; sequencing was by immunoSEQ multiplex PCR. Seen here are 200,000 to 250,000 clones, around 90% observed once, and the top ten hold about 6.3%. V lost 7 bases and J lost 2, with 15 bases in between. CDR1 is MNHEY, CDR2 SVGAGI, per germline. The CDR3 is made up of 15 amino acids. This TCR came from a woman in her 30s with acute COVID-19. The chain links TRBV6-5 to TRBJ1-3; D gene uncertain. The sample consisted of PBMCs or T cells enriched from blood (not recorded which). In nucleotides, the CDR3 is TGTGCCAGCACGGAGGATTTGGGTCCTGGAAACACCATATATTTT. Translation: CASTEDLGPGNTIYF.